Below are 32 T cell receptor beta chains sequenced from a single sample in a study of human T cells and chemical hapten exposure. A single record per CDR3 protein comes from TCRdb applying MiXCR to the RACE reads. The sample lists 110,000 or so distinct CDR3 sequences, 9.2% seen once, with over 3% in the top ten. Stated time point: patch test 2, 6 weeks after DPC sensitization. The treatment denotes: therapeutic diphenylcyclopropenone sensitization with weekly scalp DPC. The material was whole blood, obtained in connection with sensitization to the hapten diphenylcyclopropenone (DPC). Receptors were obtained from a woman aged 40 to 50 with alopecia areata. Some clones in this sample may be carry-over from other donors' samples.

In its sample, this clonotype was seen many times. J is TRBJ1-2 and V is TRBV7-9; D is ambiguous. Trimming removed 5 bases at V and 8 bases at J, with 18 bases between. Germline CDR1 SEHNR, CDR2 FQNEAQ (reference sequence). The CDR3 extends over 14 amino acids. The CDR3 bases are TGTGCCAGCAGCCTAGGAGTGGTATCGGGAGGCTACACCTTC. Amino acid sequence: CASSLGVVSGGYTF. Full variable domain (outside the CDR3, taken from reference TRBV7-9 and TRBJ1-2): DTGVSQNPRHKITKRGQNVTFRCDPISEHNRLYWYRQTLGQGPEFLTYFQNEAQLEKSRLLSDRFSAERPKGSFSTLEIQRTEQGDSAMYLCASSLGVVSGGYTFGSGTRLTVV.

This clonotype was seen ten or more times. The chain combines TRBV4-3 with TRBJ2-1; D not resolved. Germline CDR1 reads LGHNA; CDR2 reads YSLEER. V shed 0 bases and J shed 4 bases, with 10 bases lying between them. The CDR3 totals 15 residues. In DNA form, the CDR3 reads TGCGCCAGCAGCCAAGAAGAACTGCTATACAATGAGCAGTTCTTC. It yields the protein CASSQEELLYNEQFF.

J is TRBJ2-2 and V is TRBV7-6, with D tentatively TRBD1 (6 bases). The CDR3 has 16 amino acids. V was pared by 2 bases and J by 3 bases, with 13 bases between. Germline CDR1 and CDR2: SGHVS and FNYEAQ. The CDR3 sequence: CASSLPRGLYTGELFF. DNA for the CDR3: TGTGCCAGCAGCTTACCCAGGGGCCTTTACACCGGGGAGCTGTTTTTT.

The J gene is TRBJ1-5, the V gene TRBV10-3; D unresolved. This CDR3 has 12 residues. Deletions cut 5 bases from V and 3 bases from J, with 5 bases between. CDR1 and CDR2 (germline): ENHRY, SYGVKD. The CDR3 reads CAISPNNQPQHF. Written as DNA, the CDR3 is TGTGCCATCAGTCCTAACAATCAGCCCCAGCATTTT.

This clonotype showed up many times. CDR3 bases: TGCGCCAGCAGTCGCGCCCTCCTTGAGGGATTCTCACCCCTCCACTTT. Amino acid sequence: CASSRALLEGFSPLHF. The chain carries TRBV4-3 and TRBJ1-6; D remains unclear. Between the trimmed V and J ends, which lost 6 bases and 10 bases, there was a span of 22 bases. In germline, CDR1 is LGHNA, CDR2 YSLEER. The length of the CDR3 is 16 residues.

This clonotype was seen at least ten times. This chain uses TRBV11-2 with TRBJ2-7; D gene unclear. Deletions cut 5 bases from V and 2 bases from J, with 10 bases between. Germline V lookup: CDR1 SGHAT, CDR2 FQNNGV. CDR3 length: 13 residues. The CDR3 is CASSPTQTYEQYF. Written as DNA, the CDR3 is TGTGCCAGCAGCCCGACACAAACCTACGAGCAGTACTTC.

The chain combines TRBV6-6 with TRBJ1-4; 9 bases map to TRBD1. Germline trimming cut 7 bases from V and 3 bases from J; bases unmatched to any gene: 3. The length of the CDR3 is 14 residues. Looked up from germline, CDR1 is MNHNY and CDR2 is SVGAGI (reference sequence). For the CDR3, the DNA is TGTGCCAGCACCAGGACAGGGGCTAATGAAAAACTGTTTTTT. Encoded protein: CASTRTGANEKLFF.

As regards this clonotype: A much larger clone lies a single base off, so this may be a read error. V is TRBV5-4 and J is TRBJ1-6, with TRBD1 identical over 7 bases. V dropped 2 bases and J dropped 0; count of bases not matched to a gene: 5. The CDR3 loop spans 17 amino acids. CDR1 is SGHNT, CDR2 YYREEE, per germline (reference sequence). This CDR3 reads CASSLWGQLSYNSPLHF. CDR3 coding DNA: TGTGCCAGCAGCTTATGGGGACAGCTCTCCTATAATTCACCCCTCCACTTT. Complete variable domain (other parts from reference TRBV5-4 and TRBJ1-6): ETGVTQSPTHLIKTRGQQVTLRCSSQSGHNTVSWYQQALGQGPQFIFQYYREEENGRGNFPPRFSGLQFPNYSSELNVNALELDDSALYLCASSLWGQLSYNSPLHFGNGTRLTVT.

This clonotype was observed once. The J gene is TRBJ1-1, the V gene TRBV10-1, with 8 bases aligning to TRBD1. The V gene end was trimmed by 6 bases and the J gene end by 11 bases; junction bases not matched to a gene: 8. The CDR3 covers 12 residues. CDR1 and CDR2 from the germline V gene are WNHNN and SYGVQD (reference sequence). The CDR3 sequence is CASRGSQGDAFF. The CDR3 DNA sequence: TGCGCCAGCAGAGGATCACAGGGGGATGCTTTCTTT.

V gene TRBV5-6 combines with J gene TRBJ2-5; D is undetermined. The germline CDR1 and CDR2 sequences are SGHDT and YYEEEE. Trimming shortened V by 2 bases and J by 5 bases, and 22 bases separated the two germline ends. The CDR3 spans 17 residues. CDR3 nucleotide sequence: TGTGCCAGCAGCTTTGGGCCCAAAATCTTTTCATCGGAGACCCAGTACTTC. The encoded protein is CASSFGPKIFSSETQYF.

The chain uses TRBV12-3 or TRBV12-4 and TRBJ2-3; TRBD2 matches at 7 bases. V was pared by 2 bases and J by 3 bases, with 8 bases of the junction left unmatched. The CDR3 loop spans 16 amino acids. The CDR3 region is CASSLTSAPRTDTQYF. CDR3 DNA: TGTGCCAGCAGTTTAACTAGCGCCCCTAGGACAGATACGCAGTATTTT.

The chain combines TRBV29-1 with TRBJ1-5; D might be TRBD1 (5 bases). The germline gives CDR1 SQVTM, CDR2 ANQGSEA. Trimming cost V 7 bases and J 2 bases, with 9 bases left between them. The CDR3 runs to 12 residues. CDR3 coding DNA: TGCAGCGCTTGGGACGGCAATCAGCCCCAGCATTTT. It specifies CSAWDGNQPQHF.

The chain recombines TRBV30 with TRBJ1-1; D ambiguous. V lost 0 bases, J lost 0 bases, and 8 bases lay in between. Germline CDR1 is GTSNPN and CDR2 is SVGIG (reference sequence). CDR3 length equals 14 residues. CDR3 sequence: CAWSVAGVNTEAFF. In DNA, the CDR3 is TGTGCCTGGAGTGTAGCCGGGGTGAACACTGAAGCTTTCTTT.

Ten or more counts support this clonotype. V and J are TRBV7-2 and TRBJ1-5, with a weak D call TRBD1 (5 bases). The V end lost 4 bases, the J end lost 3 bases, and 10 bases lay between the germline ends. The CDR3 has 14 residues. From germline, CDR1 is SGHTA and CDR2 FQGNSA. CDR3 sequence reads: CASSSTDDNQPQHF. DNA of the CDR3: TGTGCCAGCAGCTCGACAGATGACAATCAGCCCCAGCATTTT. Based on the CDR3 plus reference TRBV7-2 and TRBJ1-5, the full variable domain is GAGVSQSPSNKVTEKGKDVELRCDPISGHTALYWYRQSLGQGLEFLIYFQGNSAPDKSGLPSDRFSAERTGGSVSTLTIQRTQQEDSAVYLCASSSTDDNQPQHFGDGTRLSIL.

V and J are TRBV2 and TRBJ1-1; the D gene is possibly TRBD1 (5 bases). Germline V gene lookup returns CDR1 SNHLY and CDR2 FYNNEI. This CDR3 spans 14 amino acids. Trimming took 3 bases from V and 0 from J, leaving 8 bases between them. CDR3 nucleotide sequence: TGTGCCAGCAGTGAGGGACGAATGAACACTGAAGCTTTCTTT. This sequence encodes CASSEGRMNTEAFF. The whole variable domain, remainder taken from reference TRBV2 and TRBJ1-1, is EPEVTQTPSHQVTQMGQEVILRCVPISNHLYFYWYRQILGQKVEFLVSFYNNEISEKSEIFDDQFSVERPDGSNFTLKIRSTKLEDSAMYFCASSEGRMNTEAFFGQGTRLTVV.

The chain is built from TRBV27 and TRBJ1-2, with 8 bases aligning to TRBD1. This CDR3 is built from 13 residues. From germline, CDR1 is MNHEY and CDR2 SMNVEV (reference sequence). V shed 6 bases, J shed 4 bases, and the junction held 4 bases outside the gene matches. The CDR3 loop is CASRMQGAYGYTF. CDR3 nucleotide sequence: TGTGCCAGCAGGATGCAGGGGGCCTATGGCTACACCTTC.

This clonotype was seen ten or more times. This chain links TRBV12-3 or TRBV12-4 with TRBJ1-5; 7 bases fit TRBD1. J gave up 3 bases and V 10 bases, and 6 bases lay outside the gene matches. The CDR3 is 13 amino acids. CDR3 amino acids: CAIGDRVNQPQHF. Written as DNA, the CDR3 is TGTGCCATCGGAGACAGGGTCAATCAGCCCCAGCATTTT.

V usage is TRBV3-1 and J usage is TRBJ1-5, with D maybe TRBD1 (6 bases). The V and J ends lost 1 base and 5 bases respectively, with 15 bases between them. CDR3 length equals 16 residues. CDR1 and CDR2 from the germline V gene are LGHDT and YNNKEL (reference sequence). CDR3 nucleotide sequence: TGTGCCAGCAGCCAAGGATCGACAGGAGGCTATCAGCCCCAGCATTTT. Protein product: CASSQGSTGGYQPQHF.

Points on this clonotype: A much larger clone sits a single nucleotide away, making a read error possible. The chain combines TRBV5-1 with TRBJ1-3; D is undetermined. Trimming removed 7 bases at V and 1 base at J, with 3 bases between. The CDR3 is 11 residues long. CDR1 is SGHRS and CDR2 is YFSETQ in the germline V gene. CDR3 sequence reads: CASVSGNTIYF. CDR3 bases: TGCGCCAGCGTTTCTGGAAACACCATATATTTT.

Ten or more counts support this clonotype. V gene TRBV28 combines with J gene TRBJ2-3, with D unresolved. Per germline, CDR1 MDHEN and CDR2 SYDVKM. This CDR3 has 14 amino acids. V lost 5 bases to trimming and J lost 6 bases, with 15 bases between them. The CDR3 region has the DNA TGTGCCAGCAGTCCCCGGTTCTCTACGGATACGCAGTATTTT. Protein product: CASSPRFSTDTQYF.

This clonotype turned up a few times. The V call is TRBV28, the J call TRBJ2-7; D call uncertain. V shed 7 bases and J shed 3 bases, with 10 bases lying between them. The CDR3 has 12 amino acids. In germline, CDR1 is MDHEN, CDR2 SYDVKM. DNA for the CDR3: TGTGCCAGCAAAGACGGCTACTACGAGCAGTACTTC. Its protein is CASKDGYYEQYF.

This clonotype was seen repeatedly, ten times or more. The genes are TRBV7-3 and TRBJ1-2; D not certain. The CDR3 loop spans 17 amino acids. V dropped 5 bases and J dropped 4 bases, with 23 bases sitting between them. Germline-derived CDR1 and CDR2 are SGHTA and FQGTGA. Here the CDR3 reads CASSPEGSPLGGYGYTF. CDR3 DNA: TGTGCCAGCAGCCCAGAGGGTTCCCCCCTCGGTGGCTATGGCTACACCTTC. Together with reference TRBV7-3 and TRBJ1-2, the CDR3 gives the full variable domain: GAGVSQTPSNKVTEKGKYVELRCDPISGHTALYWYRQSLGQGPEFLIYFQGTGAADDSGLPNDRFFAVRPEGSVSTLKIQRTERGDSAVYLCASSPEGSPLGGYGYTFGSGTRLTVV.

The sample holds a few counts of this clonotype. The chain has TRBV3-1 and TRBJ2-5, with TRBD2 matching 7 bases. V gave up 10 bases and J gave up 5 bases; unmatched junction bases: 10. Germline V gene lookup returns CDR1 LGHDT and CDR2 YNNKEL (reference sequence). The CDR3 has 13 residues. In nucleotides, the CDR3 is TGTGCCACCTGGAGCAACGGGGGGGAGACCCAGTACTTC. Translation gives CATWSNGGETQYF.

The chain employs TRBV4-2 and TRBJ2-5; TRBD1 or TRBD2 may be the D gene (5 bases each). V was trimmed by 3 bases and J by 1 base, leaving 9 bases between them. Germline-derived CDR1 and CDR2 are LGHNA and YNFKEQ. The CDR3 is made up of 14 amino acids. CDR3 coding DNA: TGTGCCAGCAGCCACGTTGGGGGCCAAGAGACCCAGTACTTC. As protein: CASSHVGGQETQYF.

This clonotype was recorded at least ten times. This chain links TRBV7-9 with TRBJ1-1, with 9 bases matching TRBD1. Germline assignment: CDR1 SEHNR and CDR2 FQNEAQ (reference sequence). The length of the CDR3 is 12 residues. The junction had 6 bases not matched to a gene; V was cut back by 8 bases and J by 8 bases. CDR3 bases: TGTGCCAGCCGACCCGGGACAGGGGAAGCTTTCTTT. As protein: CASRPGTGEAFF.

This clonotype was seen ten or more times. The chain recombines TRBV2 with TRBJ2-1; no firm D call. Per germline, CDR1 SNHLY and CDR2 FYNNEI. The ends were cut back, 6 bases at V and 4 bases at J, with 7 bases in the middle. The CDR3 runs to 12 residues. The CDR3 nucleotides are TGTGCCAGCAGGGACCGGTACAATGAGCAGTTCTTC. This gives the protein CASRDRYNEQFF.

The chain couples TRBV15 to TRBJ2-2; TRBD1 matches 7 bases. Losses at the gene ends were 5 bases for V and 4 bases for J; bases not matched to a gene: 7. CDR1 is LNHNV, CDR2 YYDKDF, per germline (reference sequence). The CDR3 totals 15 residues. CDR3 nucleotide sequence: TGTGCCACCAGCCTCCGGGGACAGACCACCGGGGAGCTGTTTTTT. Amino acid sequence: CATSLRGQTTGELFF.

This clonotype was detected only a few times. The CDR3 nucleotides are TGTGCCAGCTCACCAGGGACACCTTATAGCAATCAGCCCCAGCATTTT. Protein sequence: CASSPGTPYSNQPQHF. This chain uses TRBV18 with TRBJ1-5; a possible D gene is TRBD1 (6 bases). CDR1 KGHSH and CDR2 LQKENI come from the germline V gene. Trimming removed 2 bases at V and 0 bases at J, with 11 bases between. CDR3 length equals 16 residues.

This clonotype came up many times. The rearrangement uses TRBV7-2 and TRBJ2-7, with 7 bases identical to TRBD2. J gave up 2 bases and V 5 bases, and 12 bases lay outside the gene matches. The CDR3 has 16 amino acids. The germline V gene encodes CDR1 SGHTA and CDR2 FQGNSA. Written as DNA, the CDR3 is TGTGCCAGCAGCCGAACAAGCGGACTAGGGACCTACGAGCAGTACTTC. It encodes CASSRTSGLGTYEQYF.

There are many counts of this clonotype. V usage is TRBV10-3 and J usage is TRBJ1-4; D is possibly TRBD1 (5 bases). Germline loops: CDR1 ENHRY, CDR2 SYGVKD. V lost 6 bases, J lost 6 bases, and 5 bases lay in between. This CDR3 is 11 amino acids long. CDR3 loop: CAIRGDEKLFF. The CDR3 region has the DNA TGTGCCATCAGAGGGGATGAAAAACTGTTTTTT.

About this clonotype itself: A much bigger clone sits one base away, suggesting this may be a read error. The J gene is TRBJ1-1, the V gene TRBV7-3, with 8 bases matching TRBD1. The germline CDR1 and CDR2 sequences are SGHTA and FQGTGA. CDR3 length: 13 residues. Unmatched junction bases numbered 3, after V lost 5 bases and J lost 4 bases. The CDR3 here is CASSHQGATEAFF. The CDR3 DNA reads TGTGCCAGCAGCCACCAGGGGGCCACTGAAGCTTTCTTT.

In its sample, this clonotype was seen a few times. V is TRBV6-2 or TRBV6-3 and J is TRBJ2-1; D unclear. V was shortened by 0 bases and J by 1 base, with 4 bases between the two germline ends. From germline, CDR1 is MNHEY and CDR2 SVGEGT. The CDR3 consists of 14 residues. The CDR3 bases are TGTGCCAGCAGTTACTCGTTATCCTACAATGAGCAGTTCTTC. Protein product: CASSYSLSYNEQFF.